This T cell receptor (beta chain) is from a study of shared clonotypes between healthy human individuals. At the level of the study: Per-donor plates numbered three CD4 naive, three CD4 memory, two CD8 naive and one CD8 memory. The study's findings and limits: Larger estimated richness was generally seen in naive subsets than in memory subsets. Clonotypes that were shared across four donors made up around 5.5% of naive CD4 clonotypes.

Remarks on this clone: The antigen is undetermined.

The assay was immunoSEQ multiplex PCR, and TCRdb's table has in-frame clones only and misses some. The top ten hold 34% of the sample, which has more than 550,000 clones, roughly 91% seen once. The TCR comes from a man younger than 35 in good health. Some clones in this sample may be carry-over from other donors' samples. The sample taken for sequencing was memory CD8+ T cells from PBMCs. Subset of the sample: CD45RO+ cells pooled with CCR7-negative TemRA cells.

CDR3 sequence reads: CASSLGTGGAGQPQHF. CDR3 in DNA: TGTGCCAGCAGCCTGGGGACAGGGGGCGCCGGTCAGCCCCAGCATTTT. The genes are TRBV7-2 and TRBJ1-5; 12 bases line up with TRBD1. Germline CDR1 reads SGHTA; CDR2 reads FQGNSA. The length of the CDR3 is 16 residues. The J segment lost 6 bases and the V segment lost 5 bases, leaving 8 bases of the junction unmatched. The full variable domain, with the rest looked up from reference TRBV7-2 and TRBJ1-5, is GAGVSQSPSNKVTEKGKDVELRCDPISGHTALYWYRQSLGQGLEFLIYFQGNSAPDKSGLPSDRFSAERTGGSVSTLTIQRTQQEDSAVYLCASSLGTGGAGQPQHFGDGTRLSIL.